Following are 17 T cell receptor beta chains from one sample sequenced in a study of blood T cell repertoires in COVID-19. Assay used: immunoSEQ multiplex PCR; TCRdb lists only in-frame clones, some missing. Among tens of thousands of clones listed, 83% were seen once. Material for sequencing was peripheral blood. Every receptor here comes from a woman older than 75 with acute or convalescent COVID-19.

This chain joins TRBV5-1 and TRBJ2-3; D is possibly TRBD2 (6 bases). CDR1 is SGHRS and CDR2 is YFSETQ in the germline V gene. Trimming shortened V by 4 bases and J by 0 bases, and 12 bases separated the two germline ends. This CDR3 comprises 15 residues. CDR3 bases: TGCGCCAGCAGCGAGCGGGTCTCTAGCACAGATACGCAGTATTTT. This translates into CASSERVSSTDTQYF.

J is TRBJ2-7 and V is TRBV6-5; 7 nucleotides align to TRBD1. The CDR3 is made up of 15 amino acids. The germline V gene encodes CDR1 MNHEY and CDR2 SVGAGI. Trimming at V came to 5 bases and at J to 1 base, leaving 8 bases not matched to a gene. The CDR3 loop reads CASSPQGDPSYEQYF. The CDR3 DNA is TGTGCCAGCAGTCCCCAGGGGGACCCATCCTACGAGCAGTACTTC.

V usage is TRBV10-3 and J usage is TRBJ2-3; D unresolved. Germline V gene sequence: CDR1 ENHRY, CDR2 SYGVKD. Trimming took 8 bases from V and 5 from J, leaving 8 bases between them. This CDR3 spans 11 amino acids. CDR3 sequence: CAIRVEDTQYF. The CDR3 coding sequence is TGTGCCATCCGGGTGGAAGATACGCAGTATTTT.

Only one count was recorded for this clone. The V gene is TRBV10-3, the J gene TRBJ2-2; 7 positions match TRBD2. Germline V gives CDR1 ENHRY, CDR2 SYGVKD. J gave up 6 bases and V 7 bases, and 20 bases lay outside the gene matches. The CDR3 has 18 amino acids. The CDR3 nucleotides are TGTGCCATCACCCAACCGCGGGGGAGGGGAGGGTCGGCCGGGGAGCTGTTTTTT. Translating gives CAITQPRGRGGSAGELFF.

V is TRBV6-4 and J is TRBJ1-2, with 8 nucleotides matching TRBD1. The CDR3 length is 15 residues. Per the germline V gene, CDR1 is MRHNA and CDR2 is SNTAGT. V trimming: 3 bases; J trimming: 0 bases; junction bases outside the gene matches: 3. CDR3 DNA sequence: TGTGCCAGCAGTGAGGGACAGGCGGCTAACTATGGCTACACCTTC. It translates to CASSEGQAANYGYTF.

The chain employs TRBV4-2 and TRBJ2-1; 9 bases align to TRBD1. CDR1 and CDR2 (germline): LGHNA, YNFKEQ. This CDR3 has 16 amino acids. With V trimmed by 0 bases and J by 4 bases, 4 bases remained unmatched. The CDR3 sequence is CASSQEQGAGYNEQFF. The CDR3 DNA is TGTGCCAGCAGCCAAGAACAGGGGGCGGGTTACAATGAGCAGTTCTTC.

The CDR3 region is CASSLGRVGYTF. The CDR3 DNA is TGTGCCAGCAGCCTCGGGCGGGTTGGCTACACCTTC. The gene calls are TRBV3-1 (or the pseudogene TRBV3-2) and TRBJ1-2; D is undetermined. This CDR3 is 12 amino acids long. Trimming removed 4 bases from V and 7 bases from J, with 10 bases in between. Germline CDR1 and CDR2: LGHDT and YNNKEL (reference sequence).

The chain couples TRBV27 to TRBJ2-7; TRBD2 matches 11 bases. Per germline, CDR1 MNHEY and CDR2 SMNVEV (reference sequence). Germline trimming cut 5 bases from V and 2 bases from J; bases unmatched to any gene: 5. This CDR3 contains 15 residues. The CDR3 bases are TGTGCCAGCAGTAACCTAGCGGGGGGACCCTACGAGCAGTACTTC. This codes for CASSNLAGGPYEQYF.

The DNA for the CDR3 is TGTGCCAGCAGTTCACTGAGGGGGCTTGGTGAAAAACTGTTTTTT. Amino acids: CASSSLRGLGEKLFF. This sequence joins TRBV27 and TRBJ1-4; TRBD1 matches 7 bases. The CDR3 sequence is 15 residues long. CDR1 is MNHEY and CDR2 is SMNVEV in the germline V gene (reference sequence). V gave up 4 bases and J gave up 7 bases; unmatched junction bases: 9.

This chain links TRBV2 with TRBJ2-3, with TRBD2 identical over 7 bases. CDR1 SNHLY and CDR2 FYNNEI come from the germline V gene. There are 17 residues in the CDR3. The V and J ends lost 1 base and 2 bases, in that order; junction bases with no gene match: 9. The CDR3 DNA reads as TGTGCCAGCAGTGAAGGCTCGACTAGCATTAACACAGATACGCAGTATTTT. It specifies CASSEGSTSINTDTQYF.

The rearrangement joins TRBV4-3 to TRBJ2-5; unclear D gene. Germline loops: CDR1 LGHNA, CDR2 YSLEER. The CDR3 length is 17 residues. Trimming pared 0 bases from V and 3 bases from J, leaving 17 bases between. CDR3 protein: CASSQDAARRSKETQYF. Written as DNA, the CDR3 is TGCGCCAGCAGCCAAGATGCGGCTAGAAGGTCCAAAGAGACCCAGTACTTC.

This clone was found once. The CDR3 reads CAWSDPGLGRDTQYF. The CDR3 DNA reads TGTGCCTGGAGCGACCCGGGACTGGGGAGGGATACGCAGTATTTT. The chain recombines TRBV30 with TRBJ2-3, with D tentatively TRBD2 (6 bases). The CDR3 spans 15 residues. Germline V lookup: CDR1 GTSNPN, CDR2 SVGIG (reference sequence). Trimming pared 3 bases from V and 6 bases from J, leaving 19 bases between.

The genes are TRBV6-1 and TRBJ1-6; 9 bases fit TRBD1. Germline lookup yields CDR1 MNHNS and CDR2 SASEGT. Trimming took 2 bases from V and 8 from J; bases not matched to a gene: 7. This CDR3 is 16 amino acids long. The CDR3 loop is CASSETLTGGYSPLHF. For the CDR3, the DNA is TGTGCCAGCAGTGAAACTCTAACAGGGGGCTATTCACCCCTCCACTTT.

The rearrangement joins TRBV5-1 to TRBJ2-3; 9 nucleotides match TRBD2. V lost 0 bases to trimming and J lost 5 bases; unmatched junction nucleotides: 10. This CDR3 is 17 amino acids long. Germline loops: CDR1 SGHRS, CDR2 YFSETQ. The CDR3 nucleotides are TGCGCCAGCAGCTTGGAGTCTAGCGGGACCAGGGGAGATACGCAGTATTTT. It is translated as CASSLESSGTRGDTQYF. The full variable domain, completed using reference TRBV5-1 and TRBJ2-3, is KAGVTQTPRYLIKTRGQQVTLSCSPISGHRSVSWYQQTPGQGLQFLFEYFSETQRNKGNFPGRFSGRQFSNSRSEMNVSTLELGDSALYLCASSLESSGTRGDTQYFGPGTRLTVL.

V usage is TRBV5-1 and J usage is TRBJ2-5; 7 bases are a match to TRBD1. CDR3 length: 13 residues. With 3 bases clipped from V and 2 bases from J, the junction kept 1 base outside the gene matches. The V gene's germline CDR1 is SGHRS and CDR2 YFSETQ. The chain's CDR3 is CASSSGQQETQYF. The CDR3, as DNA: TGCGCCAGCAGCTCGGGACAGCAAGAGACCCAGTACTTC.

The V gene is TRBV28, the J gene TRBJ2-5, with D possibly TRBD1 on 6 matching bases. The CDR3 loop spans 13 amino acids. V lost 1 base and J 9 bases, leaving 12 bases between the germline ends. From germline, CDR1 is MDHEN and CDR2 SYDVKM. In nucleotides, the CDR3 is TGTGCCAGCAGTTTATCAGGGGTTATCGCCCAGTACTTC. It encodes CASSLSGVIAQYF.

The chain has TRBV5-6 and TRBJ2-1; TRBD1 is a possible D gene (5 bases). V was clipped by 3 bases and J by 2 bases, with 9 bases between them. CDR3 length: 14 amino acids. The germline V gene has CDR1 SGHDT and CDR2 YYEEEE. The CDR3 loop reads CASSSRQTYNEQFF. The CDR3 region has the DNA TGTGCCAGCAGCTCTCGACAGACCTACAATGAGCAGTTCTTC.